Below are 32 T cell receptor beta chains sequenced from a single sample in a study of response to subunit inactivated influenza vaccine. TCRdb re-derived calls from the RT-PCR reads in MiXCR, one entry per CDR3 protein. The sample lists 650,000 or so distinct CDR3 sequences, 12% to 15% seen once, with less than 9% in the top ten. The material sequenced was PBMCs from blood, taken less than 15 days before vaccination. These receptors all stem from a man aged 45-65 years who received an inactivated influenza vaccine.

This clonotype appeared a few times. The rearrangement joins TRBV29-1 to TRBJ2-1, with TRBD2 matching 7 bases. The germline V gene encodes CDR1 SQVTM and CDR2 ANQGSEA. The CDR3 extends over 17 amino acids. Germline trimming cut 2 bases from V and 0 bases from J; bases unmatched to any gene: 10. For the CDR3, the DNA is TGCAGCGTTGAACCCCCCAGCGGGATAGGCTCCTACAATGAGCAGTTCTTC. Translated: CSVEPPSGIGSYNEQFF.

This clonotype was recorded a few times. The chain recombines TRBV29-1 with TRBJ2-7, with TRBD1 matching 7 bases. The CDR3 is 12 residues long. V was clipped by 7 bases and J by 6 bases; unmatched bases: 9. Germline lookup yields CDR1 SQVTM and CDR2 ANQGSEA. CDR3 residues: CSGGGRDGEQYF. CDR3 bases: TGCAGCGGAGGGGGCAGGGACGGCGAGCAGTACTTC.

A word on this clonotype: No conserved phenylalanine or tryptophan is present at the end of the CDR3, so a read error is the likely explanation. This chain connects TRBV29-1 to TRBJ1-2; D ambiguous. CDR1 and CDR2 (germline): SQVTM, ANQGSEA. The CDR3 loop spans 13 amino acids. Deletions cut 4 bases from V and 6 bases from J, with 15 bases between. Here the CDR3 DNA reads TGCAGCGTTGTAGCAGTCCTCAAAGATGGCTACACCCTC. Encoded protein: CSVVAVLKDGYTL.

This chain links TRBV6-2 or TRBV6-3 with TRBJ2-6; D not resolved. CDR3 length equals 12 residues. The V and J ends lost 6 bases and 5 bases respectively, with 5 bases between them. Germline values: CDR1 MNHEY, CDR2 SVGEGT. The CDR3 coding sequence is TGTGCCAGCAGCCTGCGGGCCAACGTCCTGACTTTC. Residues: CASSLRANVLTF.

CDR3 region: CASSKDRGQETQYF. CDR3 DNA sequence: TGTGCCAGCAGCAAGGACAGGGGGCAAGAGACCCAGTACTTC. The chain couples TRBV11-2 to TRBJ2-5; TRBD1 matches at 10 bases. Germline assignment: CDR1 SGHAT and CDR2 FQNNGV. The trim removed 5 bases at V and 2 bases at J, leaving 2 bases unmatched. This CDR3 contains 14 residues.

This chain links TRBV4-3 with TRBJ2-5, with TRBD2 identical over 11 bases. The CDR3 covers 18 residues. The junction had 8 bases not matched to a gene; V was cut back by 0 bases and J by 2 bases. CDR1 is LGHNA and CDR2 is YSLEER in the germline V gene. The CDR3 region is CASSQDLSSGGTQETQYF. The CDR3 region has the DNA TGCGCCAGCAGCCAAGATTTGTCTAGCGGGGGGACTCAAGAGACCCAGTACTTC.

A word on this clonotype: The junction shows a germline mismatch at one end, possibly a read error. The CDR3 DNA follows: TGCAGTGCCAGAGGCGGGAGCCTTCCTGAGCAGTACTTC. It codes for CSARGGSLPEQYF. The chain carries TRBV20-1 and TRBJ2-7, with 7 bases aligning to TRBD2. The CDR3 loop spans 13 amino acids. CDR1 is DFQATT and CDR2 is SNEGSKA in the germline V gene (reference sequence).

This chain joins TRBV18 and TRBJ2-1; TRBD2 is a possible D gene (5 bases). The germline gives CDR1 KGHSH, CDR2 LQKENI. The CDR3 length is 13 residues. V shed 2 bases and J shed 8 bases, with 10 bases lying between them. CDR3 in amino acids: CASSPAGGYEQFF. The CDR3 bases are TGTGCCAGCTCACCAGCCGGCGGGTATGAGCAGTTCTTC.

The rearrangement links TRBV28 to TRBJ2-1, with TRBD2 matching 12 bases. J lost 8 bases, V lost 4 bases, and 3 bases had no gene match. The CDR3 totals 14 residues. Germline-derived CDR1 and CDR2 are MDHEN and SYDVKM. This CDR3 reads CASSSSGRGDEQFF. The CDR3 region has the DNA TGTGCCAGCAGTTCTAGCGGGAGGGGGGATGAGCAGTTCTTC.

This chain links TRBV2 with TRBJ2-7, with D tentatively TRBD2 (6 bases). Germline V gives CDR1 SNHLY, CDR2 FYNNEI. Trimming shortened V by 5 bases and J by 3 bases, and 20 bases separated the two germline ends. This CDR3 has 16 residues. The CDR3 DNA follows: TGTGCCAGCAGTTTAAAAACTAGCAAAGACGGCTACGAGCAGTACTTC. Amino acids: CASSLKTSKDGYEQYF.

The chain is built from TRBV18 and TRBJ2-6; D gene ambiguous. The CDR3 is made up of 18 amino acids. CDR1 and CDR2 from the germline V gene are KGHSH and LQKENI. Trimming pared 2 bases from V and 4 bases from J, leaving 18 bases between. CDR3 DNA sequence: TGTGCCAGCTCACCAAAGGCAGGAACCCTCGACGGGGCCAACGTCCTGACTTTC. It is translated as CASSPKAGTLDGANVLTF.

The CDR3 bases are TGTGCCAGCAGTTCAGGACGGGGACGCTCTTACAATGAGCAGTTCTTC. Its translation is CASSSGRGRSYNEQFF. The chain recombines TRBV6-5 with TRBJ2-1; either TRBD1 or TRBD2 may supply D (5 bases each). This CDR3 has 16 residues. Trimming removed 4 bases from V and 4 bases from J, with 17 bases in between. Germline V lookup: CDR1 MNHEY, CDR2 SVGAGI.

The V gene is TRBV7-9, the J gene TRBJ2-7; D is unclear. Germline values: CDR1 SEHNR, CDR2 FQNEAQ (reference sequence). The CDR3 length is 14 residues. Trimming stripped 5 bases from V and 0 bases from J, with 11 bases between. As DNA, the CDR3 is TGTGCCAGCAGCCCGGATCTCAGCTCCTACGAGCAGTACTTC. This translates into CASSPDLSSYEQYF.

This clonotype was recorded a few times. This chain joins TRBV10-3 and TRBJ1-1; D perhaps matches TRBD1 (5 bases). Germline values: CDR1 ENHRY, CDR2 SYGVKD. The V end was cut by 8 bases, the J end by 2 bases, with 12 bases between. The length of the CDR3 is 13 residues. The CDR3 here is CAIRQNFNTEAFF. CDR3 in DNA: TGTGCCATCCGACAGAATTTCAACACTGAAGCTTTCTTT.

The V and J genes are TRBV6-1 and TRBJ1-6; 7 bases map to TRBD1. Germline CDR1 is MNHNS and CDR2 is SASEGT. The CDR3 totals 16 residues. V lost 6 bases to trimming and J lost 0 bases; unmatched junction nucleotides: 5. In DNA form, the CDR3 reads TGTGCCAGCAGGACCAGGGGGAGCTCCTATAATTCACCCCTCCACTTT. It specifies CASRTRGSSYNSPLHF.

This clonotype was detected a few times. The chain employs TRBV7-9 and TRBJ1-5; perhaps TRBD1 as D (5 bases). Trimming removed 0 bases at V and 5 bases at J, with 11 bases between. The germline V gene has CDR1 SEHNR and CDR2 FQNEAQ (reference sequence). The CDR3 runs to 15 residues. The CDR3 DNA reads TGTGCCAGCAGCTTAGCAGGGGAGGCTGATCAGCCCCAGCATTTT. Translated, it gives CASSLAGEADQPQHF.

The chain uses TRBV10-3 and TRBJ2-2, with D perhaps being TRBD1 or TRBD2 (7 bases each). Germline lookup yields CDR1 ENHRY and CDR2 SYGVKD. Between the trimmed V and J ends, which lost 9 bases and 3 bases, there was a span of 17 bases. This CDR3 is 15 amino acids long. The CDR3 region is CAMKTAGGDTGELFF. As DNA, the CDR3 is TGTGCCATGAAAACCGCAGGGGGGGACACCGGGGAGCTGTTTTTT.

The CDR3 loop reads CASSLMSGVNTGELFF. Here the CDR3 DNA reads TGTGCCAGCAGCCTAATGTCGGGAGTAAACACCGGGGAGCTGTTTTTT. The rearrangement joins TRBV9 to TRBJ2-2, with a possible D match to TRBD2 (6 bases). The V gene lost 4 bases and the J gene lost 2 bases, with 15 bases spanning the gap. The V gene's germline CDR1 is SGDLS and CDR2 YYNGEE. This CDR3 is 16 amino acids long.

There are a few counts of this clonotype. The CDR3, as DNA: TGTGCCAGCAGCTCCACAGTCGTTGAGCAGTTCTTC. It encodes CASSSTVVEQFF. V usage is TRBV7-2 and J usage is TRBJ2-1; D gene uncertain. CDR3 length: 12 amino acids. CDR1 is SGHTA and CDR2 is FQGNSA in the germline V gene. V lost 4 bases and J 9 bases, leaving 10 bases between the germline ends.

This chain connects TRBV29-1 to TRBJ2-1, with D possibly being TRBD2 (5 bases). Germline V gene data show CDR1 as SQVTM and CDR2 as ANQGSEA. Between the trimmed V and J ends, which lost 4 bases and 3 bases, there was a span of 10 bases. There are 13 residues in the CDR3. This chain's CDR3 is CSVAGNGYNEQFF. CDR3 DNA: TGCAGCGTTGCGGGAAATGGCTACAATGAGCAGTTCTTC.

V and J are TRBV24-1 and TRBJ1-2, with D perhaps TRBD1 (6 bases). CDR3 size: 16 residues. V dropped 3 bases and J dropped 3 bases, with 16 bases sitting between them. Germline values: CDR1 KGHDR, CDR2 SFDVKD. The CDR3 DNA follows: TGTGCCACCAGTGATCCGCGGAAGAGGGGGGACTATGGCTACACCTTC. This sequence encodes CATSDPRKRGDYGYTF.

This clonotype appeared a few times. The chain joins TRBV5-6 to TRBJ1-5; no firm D call. V shed 0 bases and J shed 6 bases, with 16 bases lying between them. The germline V gene encodes CDR1 SGHDT and CDR2 YYEEEE. This CDR3 comprises 16 residues. CDR3 sequence: CASSLVIGYKGQPQHF. The CDR3 coding sequence is TGTGCCAGCAGCTTGGTAATCGGATATAAGGGTCAGCCCCAGCATTTT.

This clonotype was seen a few times. CDR3 residues: CATSDPEVTGELFF. The CDR3 DNA follows: TGTGCCACCAGTGACCCAGAGGTCACCGGGGAGCTGTTTTTT. The gene calls are TRBV24-1 and TRBJ2-2; D is undetermined. Germline values: CDR1 KGHDR, CDR2 SFDVKD. This CDR3 contains 14 residues. V lost 4 bases, J lost 4 bases, and 9 bases lay in between.

J is TRBJ1-2 and V is TRBV7-9; possible D gene TRBD1, 5 bases. From germline, CDR1 is SEHNR and CDR2 FQNEAQ (reference sequence). CDR3 length: 14 residues. Trimming cost V 5 bases and J 6 bases, with 16 bases left between them. As DNA, the CDR3 is TGTGCCAGCAGCGTGGCGGGGCCTCAGGATGGCTACACCTTC. It codes for CASSVAGPQDGYTF.

The rearrangement links TRBV19 to TRBJ1-1, with D hard to call. The germline CDR1 and CDR2 sequences are LNHDA and SQIVND (reference sequence). V was pared by 3 bases and J by 1 base, with 9 bases between. There are 14 residues in the CDR3. The CDR3 loop reads CASSMLGTNTEAFF. CDR3 nucleotides: TGTGCCAGTAGTATGCTAGGAACGAACACTGAAGCTTTCTTT.

There are a few counts of this clonotype. The rearrangement joins TRBV5-5 to TRBJ2-7, with D perhaps given as TRBD1 or TRBD2 (5 bases each). V lost 4 bases and J 2 bases, leaving 10 bases between the germline ends. The CDR3 is 13 residues long. Germline CDR1 and CDR2: SGHKS and YYEKEE (reference sequence). The CDR3 protein is CASSNRGPYEQYF. Written as DNA, the CDR3 is TGTGCCAGCAGCAACCGGGGACCCTACGAGCAGTACTTC.

The J gene is TRBJ1-2, the V gene TRBV5-1; the D gene is possibly TRBD1 (5 bases). V lost 0 bases and J 6 bases, leaving 12 bases between the germline ends. Germline V gives CDR1 SGHRS, CDR2 YFSETQ. The CDR3 extends over 14 amino acids. CDR3 sequence reads: CASSLDSGNNGYTF. For the CDR3, the DNA is TGCGCCAGCAGCTTGGACTCAGGGAACAATGGCTACACCTTC. The full variable domain, with the rest looked up from reference TRBV5-1 and TRBJ1-2, is KAGVTQTPRYLIKTRGQQVTLSCSPISGHRSVSWYQQTPGQGLQFLFEYFSETQRNKGNFPGRFSGRQFSNSRSEMNVSTLELGDSALYLCASSLDSGNNGYTFGSGTRLTVV.

This clonotype occurred a few times. This sequence joins TRBV24-1 and TRBJ2-1, with D perhaps being TRBD1 or TRBD2 (6 bases each). Germline CDR1 KGHDR, CDR2 SFDVKD. The length of the CDR3 is 16 residues. The V and J ends lost 5 bases and 0 bases respectively, with 13 bases between them. CDR3 region: CATSGSGASSYNEQFF. The CDR3 DNA reads TGTGCCACCAGTGGGTCGGGGGCTAGCTCCTACAATGAGCAGTTCTTC.

The V and J genes are TRBV11-2 and TRBJ2-3, with D possibly TRBD2 on 5 matching bases. V lost 8 bases to trimming and J lost 0 bases, with 15 bases between them. CDR1 is SGHAT, CDR2 FQNNGV, per germline. The CDR3 contains 15 residues. Written as DNA, the CDR3 is TGTGCCAGCGGCCGAGCGGCTTCTAGCACAGATACGCAGTATTTT. Translating gives CASGRAASSTDTQYF.

This chain connects TRBV20-1 to TRBJ1-4; D gene ambiguous. This CDR3 spans 13 amino acids. In germline, CDR1 is DFQATT, CDR2 SNEGSKA (reference sequence). Trimming stripped 5 bases from V and 8 bases from J, with 15 bases between. CDR3 sequence reads: CSAEEGGGEKLFF. The CDR3 bases are TGCAGTGCTGAAGAAGGTGGTGGGGAAAAACTGTTTTTT.

This clonotype has just a few counts. The genes are TRBV18 and TRBJ2-5; weak D call: TRBD1 (6 bases). The V gene lost 0 bases and the J gene lost 4 bases, with 9 bases spanning the gap. This CDR3 spans 14 amino acids. CDR1 and CDR2 (germline): KGHSH, LQKENI. The CDR3 is CASSPPAGAETQYF. CDR3 bases: TGTGCCAGCTCACCACCGGCAGGGGCAGAGACCCAGTACTTC.

The genes are TRBV4-1 and TRBJ2-5; D remains unclear. V was clipped by 0 bases and J by 1 base, with 12 bases between them. There are 16 residues in the CDR3. Germline-derived CDR1 and CDR2 are MGHRA and YSYEKL. The CDR3 nucleotides are TGCGCCAGCAGCCAAGATTGGCCCTCGCTCCAAGAGACCCAGTACTTC. As protein: CASSQDWPSLQETQYF.